The clone carrying this T cell receptor (beta chain) was seen a single time. This record belongs to a study of blood T cell repertoires in COVID-19. Whole-study context: PBMCs, B-cell-depleted T cells, or T cells were the source of the cDNA or gDNA that made up the material.

The protocol was immunoSEQ multiplex PCR, while the TCRdb copy is restricted to in-frame clones and leaves out a portion. This sample has some 78,000 clones, with 90% found just once. Material: peripheral blood. The TCR sequence derives from a woman of 80 years or more with active or convalescent COVID-19.

The DNA of the CDR3 is TGTGCCAGCAGTGAATTTGGACAGGAAGGGGAGACCCAGTACTTC. Amino acids: CASSEFGQEGETQYF. The chain uses TRBV25-1 and TRBJ2-5; 7 nucleotides line up with TRBD1. CDR1 MGHDK and CDR2 SYGVNS come from the germline V gene. The CDR3 is 15 residues long. V was pared by 1 base and J by 5 bases, with 7 bases of the junction left unmatched.